The entry that follows covers one TCR beta chain sequence. Its cognate antigen is unknown. These data are taken from a study of blood T cells in healthy people across ages. General study findings and limits: When one million T cells were used, diversity estimates were thought to be underestimates.

The CDR3 covers 15 residues. With 6 bases clipped from V and 6 bases from J, the junction kept 12 bases outside the gene matches. Germline V gene sequence: CDR1 SNHLY, CDR2 FYNNEI. It was with a sample-barcoded 5' primer and a J-beta primer mix that a second PCR of roughly 7 to 11 cycles was run. TCRdb reprocessed the 5' RACE reads with MiXCR, giving one entry per CDR3 protein. Of roughly 730,000 distinct CDR3 sequences listed, 45% to 70% are singletons. This clonotype was obtained from a man aged 40-55 years in good health. The sample comprised blood. V is TRBV2 and J is TRBJ2-3; 7 nucleotides match TRBD2. The CDR3 spells CASSQPGLRGDTQYF. The CDR3 coding sequence is TGTGCCAGCAGCCAACCGGGACTACGTGGCGATACGCAGTATTTT.